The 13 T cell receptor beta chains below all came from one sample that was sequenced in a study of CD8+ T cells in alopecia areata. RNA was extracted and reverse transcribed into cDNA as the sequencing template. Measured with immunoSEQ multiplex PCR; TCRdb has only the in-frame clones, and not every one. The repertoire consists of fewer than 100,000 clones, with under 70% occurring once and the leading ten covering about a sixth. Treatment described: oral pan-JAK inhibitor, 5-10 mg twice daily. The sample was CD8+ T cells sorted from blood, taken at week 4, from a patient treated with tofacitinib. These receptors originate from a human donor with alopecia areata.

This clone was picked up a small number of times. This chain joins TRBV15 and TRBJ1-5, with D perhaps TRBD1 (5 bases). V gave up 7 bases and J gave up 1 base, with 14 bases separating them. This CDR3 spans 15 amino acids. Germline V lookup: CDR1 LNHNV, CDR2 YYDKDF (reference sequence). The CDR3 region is CATNARRDSNQPQHF. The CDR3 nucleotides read TGTGCCACCAACGCACGACGGGACAGCAATCAGCCCCAGCATTTT.

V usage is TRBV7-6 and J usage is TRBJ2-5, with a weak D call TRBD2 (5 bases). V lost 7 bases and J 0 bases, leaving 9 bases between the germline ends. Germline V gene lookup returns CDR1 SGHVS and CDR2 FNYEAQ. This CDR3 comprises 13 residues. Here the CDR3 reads CASKDGDQETQYF. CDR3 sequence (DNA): TGTGCCAGCAAGGACGGGGACCAAGAGACCCAGTACTTC.

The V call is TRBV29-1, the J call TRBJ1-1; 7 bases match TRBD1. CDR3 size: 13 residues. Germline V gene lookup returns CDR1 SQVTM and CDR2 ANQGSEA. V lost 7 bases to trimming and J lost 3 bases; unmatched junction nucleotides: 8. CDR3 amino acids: CSARTGRDTEAFF. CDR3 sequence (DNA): TGCAGCGCAAGGACAGGTCGCGACACTGAAGCTTTCTTT.

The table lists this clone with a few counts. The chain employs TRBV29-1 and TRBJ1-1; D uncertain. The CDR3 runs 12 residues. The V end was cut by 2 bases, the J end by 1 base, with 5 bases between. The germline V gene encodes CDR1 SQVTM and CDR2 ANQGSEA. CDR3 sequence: CSVESANTEAFF. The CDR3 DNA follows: TGCAGCGTTGAATCCGCGAACACTGAAGCTTTCTTT.

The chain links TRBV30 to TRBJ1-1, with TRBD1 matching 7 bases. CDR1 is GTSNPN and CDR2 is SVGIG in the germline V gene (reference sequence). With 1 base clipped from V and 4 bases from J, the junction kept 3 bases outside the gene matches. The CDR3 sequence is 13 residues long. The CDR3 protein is CAWSEYRGTEAFF. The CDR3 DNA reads TGTGCCTGGAGTGAATACAGGGGCACTGAAGCTTTCTTT.

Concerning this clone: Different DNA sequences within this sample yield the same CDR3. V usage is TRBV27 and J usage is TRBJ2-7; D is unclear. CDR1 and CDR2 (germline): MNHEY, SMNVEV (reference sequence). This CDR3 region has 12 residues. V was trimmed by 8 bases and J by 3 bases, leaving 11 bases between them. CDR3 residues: CASRGPDYEQYF. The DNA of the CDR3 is TGTGCCAGCCGTGGTCCGGACTACGAGCAGTACTTC.

The CDR3 nucleotides read TGTGCCAGCAGCGGTACTCTAGCGGGTCTCGACAATGAGCAGTTCTTC. Its protein product is CASSGTLAGLDNEQFF. The chain employs TRBV7-9 and TRBJ2-1, with TRBD2 matching over 8 bases. The germline V gene encodes CDR1 SEHNR and CDR2 FQNEAQ (reference sequence). The CDR3 has 16 residues. V was clipped by 5 bases and J by 5 bases; unmatched bases: 11.

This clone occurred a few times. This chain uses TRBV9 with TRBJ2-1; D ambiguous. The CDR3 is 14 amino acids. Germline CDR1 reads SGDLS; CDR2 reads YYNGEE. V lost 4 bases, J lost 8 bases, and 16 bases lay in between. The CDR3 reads CASSLFSHRDEQFF. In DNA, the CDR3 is TGTGCCAGCAGCCTCTTCTCGCATCGCGATGAGCAGTTCTTC.

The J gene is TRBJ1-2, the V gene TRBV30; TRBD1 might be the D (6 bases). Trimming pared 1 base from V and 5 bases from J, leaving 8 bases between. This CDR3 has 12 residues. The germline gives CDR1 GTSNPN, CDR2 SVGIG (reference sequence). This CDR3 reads CAWSAGAYGYTF. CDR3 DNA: TGTGCCTGGAGTGCGGGGGCATATGGCTACACCTTC. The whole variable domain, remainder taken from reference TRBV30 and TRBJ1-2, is SQTIHQWPATLVQPVGSPLSLECTVEGTSNPNLYWYRQAAGRGLQLLFYSVGIGQISSEVPQNLSASRPQDRQFILSSKKLLLSDSGFYLCAWSAGAYGYTFGSGTRLTVV.

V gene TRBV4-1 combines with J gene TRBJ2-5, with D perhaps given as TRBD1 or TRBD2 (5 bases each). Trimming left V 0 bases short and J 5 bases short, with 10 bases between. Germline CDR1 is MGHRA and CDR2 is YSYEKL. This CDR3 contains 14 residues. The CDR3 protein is CASSQDPGAETQYF. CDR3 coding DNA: TGCGCCAGCAGCCAAGATCCCGGGGCGGAGACCCAGTACTTC.

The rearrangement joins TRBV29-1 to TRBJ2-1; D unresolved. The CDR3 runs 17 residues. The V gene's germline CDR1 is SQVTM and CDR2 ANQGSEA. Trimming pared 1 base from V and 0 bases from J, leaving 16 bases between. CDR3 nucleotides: TGCAGCGTTGAAGGCTCCTGGGCAGCTAACTCCTACAATGAGCAGTTCTTC. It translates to CSVEGSWAANSYNEQFF.

DNA of the CDR3: TGCAGCGTTGTTTTCGACAGCTCCTACGAGCAGTACTTC. This sequence encodes CSVVFDSSYEQYF. This chain joins TRBV29-1 and TRBJ2-7; possible D gene TRBD1, 5 bases. Trimming removed 4 bases from V and 0 bases from J, with 10 bases in between. The CDR3 totals 13 residues. CDR1 and CDR2 from the germline V gene are SQVTM and ANQGSEA.

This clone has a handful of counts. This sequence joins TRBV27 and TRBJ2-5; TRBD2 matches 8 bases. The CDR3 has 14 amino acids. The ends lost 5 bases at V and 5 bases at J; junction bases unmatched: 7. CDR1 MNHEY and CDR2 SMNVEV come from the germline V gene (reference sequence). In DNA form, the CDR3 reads TGTGCCAGCAGTCACGGGGGGGCCGATGAGACCCAGTACTTC. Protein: CASSHGGADETQYF.